The 29 T cell receptor beta chains reported below all come from one sample, sequenced in a study of blood T cell repertoires in COVID-19. Sequencing was performed with immunoSEQ multiplex PCR; in TCRdb, only in-frame clones are kept and a portion is missing. The sample comprises 310,000 or so clones, around nine tenths of which are singletons, and approximately 5% rests with the top ten. What was sequenced was PBMCs or T cells enriched from blood (not recorded which). The receptors were sampled from a woman aged 25-40 years who had recovered from COVID-19.

The rearrangement uses TRBV10-3 and TRBJ1-4, with D possibly matching TRBD1 (5 bases). The V end lost 9 bases, the J end lost 5 bases, and 10 bases lay between the germline ends. Germline V gene sequence: CDR1 ENHRY, CDR2 SYGVKD. The CDR3 length is 12 residues. The chain's CDR3 is CAIGERNEKLFF. The CDR3 DNA follows: TGTGCCATAGGGGAACGGAATGAAAAACTGTTTTTT.

The chain is built from TRBV5-1 and TRBJ2-5; TRBD1 is a possible D gene (6 bases). CDR3 length equals 15 residues. V was clipped by 4 bases and J by 5 bases, with 18 bases between them. In germline, CDR1 is SGHRS, CDR2 YFSETQ. The chain's CDR3 is CASSPLGQIQETQYF. The CDR3 bases are TGCGCCAGCAGCCCTCTGGGACAAATTCAGGAGACCCAGTACTTC.

The V gene is TRBV10-3, the J gene TRBJ1-1, with TRBD1 matching 10 bases. V lost 7 bases and J lost 5; bases outside the gene matches: 10. Germline CDR1 is ENHRY and CDR2 is SYGVKD. This CDR3 contains 15 residues. CDR3 loop: CAIMERQGARTEAFF. In DNA, the CDR3 is TGTGCCATCATGGAAAGACAGGGGGCTCGGACTGAAGCTTTCTTT.

This chain joins TRBV10-2 and TRBJ2-1; 10 bases match TRBD1. V shed 6 bases and J 3 bases; nucleotides not matched to a gene: 2. The CDR3 is 14 amino acids. Germline V lookup: CDR1 WSHSY, CDR2 SAAADI. In DNA form, the CDR3 reads TGCGCCAGCAGGGGGACAGGGGACTACAATGAGCAGTTCTTC. Protein: CASRGTGDYNEQFF.

This sequence joins TRBV6-5 and TRBJ1-6, with a possible D match to TRBD1 (6 bases). The germline V and J ends were trimmed by 6 bases and 4 bases, with 13 bases remaining between them. Germline CDR1 reads MNHEY; CDR2 reads SVGAGI. CDR3 length equals 15 residues. The chain's CDR3 is CASRDEGQYNSPLHF. The CDR3 bases are TGTGCCAGCAGGGACGAGGGACAATATAATTCACCCCTCCACTTT.

This rearrangement joins TRBV25-1 to TRBJ1-2, with TRBD1 matching over 11 bases. V trimming: 4 bases; J trimming: 4 bases; junction bases outside the gene matches: 8. The CDR3 is 16 amino acids. The germline V gene has CDR1 MGHDK and CDR2 SYGVNS. The CDR3 nucleotides read TGTGCCAGCAGTGCACCGGGACAGGGGGTTGGCTATGGCTACACCTTC. It codes for CASSAPGQGVGYGYTF.

The DNA for the CDR3 is TGTGCCAGTAGTAGCTGGACAGGGCCCAATCAGCCCCAGCATTTT. Protein product: CASSSWTGPNQPQHF. This rearrangement joins TRBV19 to TRBJ1-5; 8 bases match TRBD1. This CDR3 is built from 15 residues. V dropped 4 bases and J dropped 3; count of bases not matched to a gene: 5. Germline CDR1 reads LNHDA; CDR2 reads SQIVND (reference sequence).

V is TRBV27 and J is TRBJ1-5; no firm D call. V was shortened by 3 bases and J by 4 bases, with 7 bases between the two germline ends. The germline V gene has CDR1 MNHEY and CDR2 SMNVEV (reference sequence). The CDR3 loop spans 13 amino acids. DNA of the CDR3: TGTGCCAGCAGTTTCTCTGTAAATCAGCCCCAGCATTTT. Amino acids: CASSFSVNQPQHF.

The chain has TRBV5-6 and TRBJ1-3; D is perhaps TRBD1 (5 bases). CDR1 is SGHDT, CDR2 YYEEEE, per germline. CDR3 length: 16 residues. V lost 2 bases and J 0 bases, leaving 12 bases between the germline ends. The CDR3 DNA sequence: TGTGCCAGCAGCTTATGGCAGGGACTCTCTGGAAACACCATATATTTT. Encoded protein: CASSLWQGLSGNTIYF.

With regard to this clone: The identical CDR3 is also encoded by other nucleotide sequences in the sample. This sequence joins TRBV18 and TRBJ1-1; TRBD1 matches 7 bases. V lost 5 bases to trimming and J lost 0 bases; unmatched junction nucleotides: 3. The germline gives CDR1 KGHSH, CDR2 LQKENI. The CDR3 runs to 14 residues. The CDR3 coding sequence is TGTGCCAGCTCAGGGGACAGTATGAACACTGAAGCTTTCTTT. Amino acids: CASSGDSMNTEAFF.

This clone was counted a few times. The chain joins TRBV6-1 to TRBJ2-7; D perhaps matches TRBD1 (5 bases). CDR3 length: 14 residues. CDR1 and CDR2 from the germline V gene are MNHNS and SASEGT. V was shortened by 3 bases and J by 0 bases, with 9 bases between the two germline ends. DNA for the CDR3: TGTGCCAGCAGTGATAGGGGAATCTCCTACGAGCAGTACTTC. It is translated as CASSDRGISYEQYF.

The rearrangement links TRBV29-1 to TRBJ1-1, with a tentative D call TRBD1 (6 bases). From germline, CDR1 is SQVTM and CDR2 ANQGSEA. The V and J ends lost 4 bases and 8 bases respectively, with 11 bases between them. CDR3 length: 11 residues. CDR3 protein: CSVGEGGEAFF. As DNA, the CDR3 is TGCAGCGTTGGGGAGGGGGGCGAAGCTTTCTTT.

CDR3 loop: CASGKGVNTEAFF. In nucleotides, the CDR3 is TGCGCCAGCGGAAAAGGGGTGAACACTGAAGCTTTCTTT. This rearrangement joins TRBV5-1 to TRBJ1-1, with TRBD1 as a possible D gene (5 bases). This CDR3 spans 13 amino acids. V was clipped by 7 bases and J by 0 bases, with 10 bases between them. Germline V gives CDR1 SGHRS, CDR2 YFSETQ.

The V call is TRBV12-3 or TRBV12-4, the J call TRBJ2-5; D ambiguous. The CDR3 runs 13 residues. V was shortened by 6 bases and J by 3 bases, with 11 bases between the two germline ends. CDR3 coding DNA: TGTGCCAGCAGGGCCCATGGAGAAGAGACCCAGTACTTC. Amino acid sequence: CASRAHGEETQYF.

This rearrangement joins TRBV15 to TRBJ2-1; 10 nucleotides line up with TRBD2. This CDR3 has 14 residues. The germline gives CDR1 LNHNV, CDR2 YYDKDF (reference sequence). The V and J ends lost 4 bases and 4 bases, in that order; junction bases with no gene match: 1. The CDR3 DNA sequence: TGTGCCACCAGCACTAGCGGGGGTTACAATGAGCAGTTCTTC. Translation: CATSTSGGYNEQFF.

The chain links TRBV30 to TRBJ1-1; D is possibly TRBD1 (5 bases). With 1 base removed from V and 3 bases from J, the gap between germline ends came to 18 bases. The germline V gene encodes CDR1 GTSNPN and CDR2 SVGIG (reference sequence). This CDR3 contains 16 residues. CDR3 residues: CAWSATAGTHDTEAFF. CDR3 DNA sequence: TGTGCCTGGAGTGCAACTGCCGGGACTCATGACACTGAAGCTTTCTTT.

In nucleotides, the CDR3 is TGTGCCAGCAGTGAAGCGCGGGGGGGGCATAACTATGGCTACACCTTC. Translating gives CASSEARGGHNYGYTF. The chain carries TRBV2 and TRBJ1-2, with D possibly being TRBD1 (6 bases). Trimming shortened V by 0 bases and J by 1 base, and 12 bases separated the two germline ends. Per the germline V gene, CDR1 is SNHLY and CDR2 is FYNNEI. This CDR3 spans 16 amino acids.

This chain links TRBV4-1 with TRBJ1-2; 7 nucleotides agree with TRBD1. The germline V gene has CDR1 MGHRA and CDR2 YSYEKL. Trimming at V came to 1 base and at J to 7 bases, leaving 6 bases not matched to a gene. This CDR3 has 14 residues. For the CDR3, the DNA is TGCGCCAGCAGCCAAGGAGACAGGGCCCTTGGCTACACCTTC. This encodes CASSQGDRALGYTF.

The chain has TRBV20-1 and TRBJ1-2, with 8 positions matching TRBD1. Trimming took 3 bases from V and 6 from J; bases not matched to a gene: 6. This CDR3 is 13 amino acids long. Germline V lookup: CDR1 DFQATT, CDR2 SNEGSKA (reference sequence). CDR3 nucleotides: TGCAGTGCTAGTGTCAGGGGGCGAGATGGCTACACCTTC. Translating it yields CSASVRGRDGYTF.

The chain carries TRBV27 and TRBJ1-2; D may be TRBD1 (6 bases). CDR3 length equals 15 residues. Trimming pared 2 bases from V and 8 bases from J, leaving 18 bases between. Germline lookup yields CDR1 MNHEY and CDR2 SMNVEV (reference sequence). DNA for the CDR3: TGTGCCAGCAGTTTAGGTGGGACACTACCGGGGGGCTACACCTTC. Translating it yields CASSLGGTLPGGYTF.

This clone was observed a handful of times. This chain joins TRBV27 and TRBJ1-1; D is possibly TRBD1 (6 bases). The germline gives CDR1 MNHEY, CDR2 SMNVEV (reference sequence). CDR3 length: 14 amino acids. V gave up 5 bases and J gave up 0 bases, with 10 bases separating them. The CDR3 region has the DNA TGTGCCAGCAGTCGCCCAGGGGTGAACACTGAAGCTTTCTTT. It yields the protein CASSRPGVNTEAFF.

This chain connects TRBV18 to TRBJ2-2; D remains ambiguous. Germline V gene data show CDR1 as KGHSH and CDR2 as LQKENI. Trimming removed 3 bases from V and 6 bases from J, with 20 bases in between. CDR3 length: 17 residues. The CDR3 DNA follows: TGTGCCAGCTCACCCCTCGACACCTTGCCTCCTCCCGGGGAGCTGTTTTTT. The encoded protein is CASSPLDTLPPPGELFF.

V gene TRBV5-1 combines with J gene TRBJ2-3; no definite D call. CDR1 is SGHRS, CDR2 YFSETQ, per germline. V was pared by 1 base and J by 1 base, with 7 bases between. The CDR3 extends over 14 amino acids. CDR3 in amino acids: CASSLLAGTDTQYF. CDR3 DNA sequence: TGCGCCAGCAGCTTGCTGGCAGGCACAGATACGCAGTATTTT.

A single count supports this clone. The genes are TRBV7-9 and TRBJ1-2; D gene uncertain. Trimming cost V 5 bases and J 10 bases, with 17 bases left between them. The CDR3 consists of 13 residues. Germline V lookup: CDR1 SEHNR, CDR2 FQNEAQ (reference sequence). The CDR3 sequence is CASSPRTAGIYTF. The CDR3 nucleotides are TGTGCCAGCAGCCCACGAACCGCCGGTATCTACACCTTC.

This clone appeared once. This chain connects TRBV13 to TRBJ1-2; a possible D gene is TRBD1 (5 bases). The germline CDR1 and CDR2 sequences are PRHDT and FYEKMQ (reference sequence). The CDR3 runs to 13 residues. Trimming cost V 2 bases and J 3 bases, with 7 bases left between them. In nucleotides, the CDR3 is TGTGCCAGCAGCTTACAGGGATACTATGGCTACACCTTC. This gives the protein CASSLQGYYGYTF.

This chain links TRBV25-1 with TRBJ2-3; TRBD1 agrees at 9 bases. Germline CDR1 is MGHDK and CDR2 is SYGVNS. The CDR3 is 13 amino acids. J gave up 9 bases and V 4 bases, and 5 bases lay outside the gene matches. This CDR3 is CASSGPGTGTQYF. CDR3 nucleotide sequence: TGTGCCAGCAGTGGCCCCGGGACAGGGACGCAGTATTTT.

The rearrangement links TRBV6-5 to TRBJ1-5, with TRBD1 matching 7 bases. The V gene end was trimmed by 6 bases and the J gene end by 6 bases; junction bases not matched to a gene: 8. The CDR3 is made up of 14 amino acids. The germline V gene has CDR1 MNHEY and CDR2 SVGAGI. CDR3 region: CASRLQGSVQPQHF. The CDR3 coding sequence is TGTGCCAGCAGGTTACAGGGGTCGGTTCAGCCCCAGCATTTT.

The CDR3 DNA reads as TGTGCCAGTTCGTCGGCGGGCTACGAGCAGTACTTC. The encoded protein is CASSSAGYEQYF. V gene TRBV12-3 or TRBV12-4 combines with J gene TRBJ2-7; D may be TRBD2 (5 bases). This CDR3 has 12 residues. Trimming stripped 9 bases from V and 3 bases from J, with 12 bases between.

The chain carries TRBV24-1 and TRBJ1-6; unclear D gene. Germline V gene data show CDR1 as KGHDR and CDR2 as SFDVKD. The ends were cut back, 3 bases at V and 10 bases at J, with 15 bases in the middle. The CDR3 contains 15 residues. The CDR3 region has the DNA TGTGCCACCAGTGATCCTCGACTGAACCAGTCACCCCTCCACTTT. Protein: CATSDPRLNQSPLHF.